Below are 9 T cell receptor beta chains sequenced from a single sample in a study of blood T cell repertoires in COVID-19. Data came from immunoSEQ multiplex PCR; TCRdb stores just in-frame clones and leaves some out. The profile covers tens of thousands of clones, with 88% appearing a single time and about 7.3% taken by the ten largest. The sample taken for sequencing was peripheral blood. These receptors originate from a man in his fifties or sixties with acute or convalescent COVID-19.

This chain links TRBV19 with TRBJ1-1, with 10 positions matching TRBD1. Unmatched junction bases numbered 2, after V lost 4 bases and J lost 6 bases. The CDR3 has 13 residues. Germline CDR1 reads LNHDA; CDR2 reads SQIVND (reference sequence). In DNA form, the CDR3 reads TGTGCCAGTAGTAGACAGGGGGCCCCTGAAGCTTTCTTT. This codes for CASSRQGAPEAFF. The entire variable domain, with the rest obtained from reference TRBV19 and TRBJ1-1, is as follows: DGGITQSPKYLFRKEGQNVTLSCEQNLNHDAMYWYRQDPGQGLRLIYYSQIVNDFQKGDIAEGYSVSREKKESFPLTVTSAQKNPTAFYLCASSRQGAPEAFFGQGTRLTVV.

The rearrangement joins TRBV9 to TRBJ2-3; D may be TRBD2 (6 bases). Trimming pared 6 bases from V and 6 bases from J, leaving 11 bases between. Germline CDR1 reads SGDLS; CDR2 reads YYNGEE. This CDR3 contains 12 residues. CDR3 bases: TGTGCCAGCAATAGCGGTACCGATACGCAGTATTTT. This sequence encodes CASNSGTDTQYF.

The V gene is TRBV7-2, the J gene TRBJ2-5, with D unclear. Trimming pared 3 bases from V and 5 bases from J, leaving 13 bases between. Germline V gives CDR1 SGHTA, CDR2 FQGNSA. This CDR3 has 14 amino acids. The CDR3 region has the DNA TGTGCCAGCAGCTTGCCCGGTTCGAGGGAGACCCAGTACTTC. This codes for CASSLPGSRETQYF.

The chain couples TRBV24-1 to TRBJ2-4; tentative D call: TRBD1 (6 bases). This CDR3 region has 14 residues. Trimming took 4 bases from V and 6 from J, leaving 12 bases between them. From germline, CDR1 is KGHDR and CDR2 SFDVKD. The CDR3 DNA is TGTGCCACCAGTGAGGCAGGGGACCCAAACATTCAGTACTTC. It specifies CATSEAGDPNIQYF.

The sample holds a few counts of this clone. The chain employs TRBV12-5 and TRBJ2-1; 14 nucleotides line up with TRBD2. The CDR3 consists of 16 residues. With V trimmed by 5 bases and J by 6 bases, 6 bases remained unmatched. The germline V gene has CDR1 LGHNT and CDR2 FRNRAP. CDR3 residues: CASGLPGTSGSNEQFF. The CDR3 DNA reads TGTGCTAGTGGTCTCCCCGGGACTAGCGGGAGCAATGAGCAGTTCTTC.

The V gene is TRBV9, the J gene TRBJ1-2; 7 bases fit TRBD1. The germline gives CDR1 SGDLS, CDR2 YYNGEE. This CDR3 region has 13 residues. The V gene end was trimmed by 5 bases and the J gene end by 2 bases; junction bases not matched to a gene: 3. CDR3 in DNA: TGTGCCAGCAGTCTGGACAGGAACTATGGCTACACCTTC. This sequence encodes CASSLDRNYGYTF. Full variable domain (outside the CDR3, taken from reference TRBV9 and TRBJ1-2): DSGVTQTPKHLITATGQRVTLRCSPRSGDLSVYWYQQSLDQGLQFLIQYYNGEERAKGNILERFSAQQFPDLHSELNLSSLELGDSALYFCASSLDRNYGYTFGSGTRLTVV.

The chain links TRBV27 to TRBJ1-2; 7 nucleotides agree with TRBD1. This CDR3 region has 15 residues. In germline, CDR1 is MNHEY, CDR2 SMNVEV (reference sequence). V gave up 2 bases and J gave up 0 bases; unmatched junction bases: 3. The CDR3 bases are TGTGCCAGCAGTTTAGAGGGACAGTCTAACTATGGCTACACCTTC. Its protein product is CASSLEGQSNYGYTF.

The sample holds one count of this clone. This chain links TRBV20-1 with TRBJ2-5; D call uncertain. V was clipped by 1 base and J by 4 bases, with 4 bases between them. The CDR3 spans 11 residues. Germline loops: CDR1 DFQATT, CDR2 SNEGSKA (reference sequence). CDR3 loop: CSARAGETQYF. The DNA of the CDR3 is TGCAGTGCTAGAGCGGGAGAGACCCAGTACTTC.

V and J are TRBV6-6 and TRBJ2-7; possible D gene TRBD2, 7 bases. This CDR3 is built from 16 residues. Germline-derived CDR1 and CDR2 are MNHNY and SVGAGI (reference sequence). The V end was cut by 8 bases, the J end by 7 bases, with 27 bases between. As DNA, the CDR3 is TGTGCCAGCTTGGACAAAAGGGGGGGGAGCCGGAGGGAGCAGTACTTC. Its protein product is CASLDKRGGSRREQYF.